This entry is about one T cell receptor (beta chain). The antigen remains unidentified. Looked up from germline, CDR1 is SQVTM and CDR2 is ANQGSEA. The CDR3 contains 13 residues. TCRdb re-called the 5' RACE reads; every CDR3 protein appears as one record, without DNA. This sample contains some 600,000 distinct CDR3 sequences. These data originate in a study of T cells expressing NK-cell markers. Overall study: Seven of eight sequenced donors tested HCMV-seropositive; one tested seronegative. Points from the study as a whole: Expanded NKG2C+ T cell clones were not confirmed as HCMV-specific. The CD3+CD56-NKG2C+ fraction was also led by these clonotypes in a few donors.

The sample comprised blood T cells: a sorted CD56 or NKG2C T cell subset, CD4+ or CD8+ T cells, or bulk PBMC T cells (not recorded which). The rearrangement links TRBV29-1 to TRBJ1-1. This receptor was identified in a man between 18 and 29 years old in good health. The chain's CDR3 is CSVLRVLNTEAFF.